These 28 T cell receptor beta chains originate from one sample sequenced in a study of beta chain features in type 1 diabetes. What was sequenced were expressed TCRB transcripts, since all of the isolated RNA had been reverse transcribed. Produced via immunoSEQ multiplex PCR; TCRdb's table is partial and in-frame only. The sample includes some 150,000 clones, about a tenth of them seen just once. Sequencing input: central memory CD4+ T cells from blood. These receptors originate from a man aged 18 to 29 in good health.

This clone appeared a few times. The chain uses TRBV30 and TRBJ2-5; D may be TRBD2 (6 bases). Germline V gives CDR1 GTSNPN, CDR2 SVGIG (reference sequence). The V end was cut by 0 bases, the J end by 7 bases, with 27 bases between. The CDR3 is 18 residues long. CDR3 sequence reads: CAWSVESGFQRAAVTQYF. The DNA of the CDR3 is TGTGCCTGGAGTGTAGAGTCTGGTTTTCAGCGGGCGGCAGTGACCCAGTACTTC.

This clone appeared a few times. This chain connects TRBV4-2 to TRBJ2-2, with TRBD2 identical over 7 bases. Germline V gene lookup returns CDR1 LGHNA and CDR2 YNFKEQ. V lost 4 bases, J lost 4 bases, and 6 bases stayed unmatched. The CDR3 is 15 amino acids. In DNA form, the CDR3 reads TGTGCCAGCAGCCCTCCCGGGGGGAGCACCGGGGAGCTGTTTTTT. Translated: CASSPPGGSTGELFF.

Only a few counts were recorded for this clone. This chain uses TRBV4-2 with TRBJ2-3; 9 positions agree with TRBD2. After removal of 1 base from V and 0 bases from J, the junction contained 5 bases not matched to a gene. The CDR3 covers 17 residues. Germline V gene lookup returns CDR1 LGHNA and CDR2 YNFKEQ. Written as DNA, the CDR3 is TGTGCCAGCAGCCAAGTAGAGACTAGCGGTAGCACAGATACGCAGTATTTT. Its translation is CASSQVETSGSTDTQYF.

This clone turned up a few times. V usage is TRBV7-9 and J usage is TRBJ2-3; 15 bases are shared with TRBD2. Trimming took 5 bases from V and 0 from J; bases not matched to a gene: 6. Germline lookup yields CDR1 SEHNR and CDR2 FQNEAQ (reference sequence). The CDR3 consists of 18 residues. The CDR3 DNA is TGTGCCAGCAGCCCGCGGACTAGCGGGGGGGCAAGCACAGATACGCAGTATTTT. Its protein is CASSPRTSGGASTDTQYF.

The chain joins TRBV2 to TRBJ2-3, with 10 bases matching TRBD2. This CDR3 has 15 residues. With V trimmed by 4 bases and J by 7 bases, 8 bases remained unmatched. Per germline, CDR1 SNHLY and CDR2 FYNNEI. CDR3 sequence (DNA): TGTGCCAGCAGTGTGGAGCGGGGGGGCAGGAATACGCAGTATTTT. Protein sequence: CASSVERGGRNTQYF.

This clone was picked up a small number of times. The chain has TRBV30 and TRBJ2-1; TRBD2 might be the D (6 bases). The CDR3 runs 15 residues. Per germline, CDR1 GTSNPN and CDR2 SVGIG (reference sequence). Trimming pared 3 bases from V and 5 bases from J, leaving 17 bases between. CDR3 loop: CAWSPGGGRNNEQFF. For the CDR3, the DNA is TGTGCCTGGAGCCCTGGGGGAGGCAGGAACAATGAGCAGTTCTTC.

This clone occurred a few times. This chain connects TRBV6-6 to TRBJ2-4; 10 nucleotides align to TRBD1. Germline CDR1 MNHNY, CDR2 SVGAGI (reference sequence). The CDR3 covers 14 residues. Unmatched junction bases numbered 2, after V lost 5 bases and J lost 4 bases. The CDR3 protein is CASSTGQGKNIQYF. The CDR3 region has the DNA TGTGCCAGCAGTACGGGACAGGGGAAAAACATTCAGTACTTC.

This clone was recorded at least ten times. The CDR3 loop is CASSAGTSGLRWETQYF. The DNA for the CDR3 is TGTGCCAGCAGCGCCGGGACTAGCGGGCTCCGATGGGAGACCCAGTACTTC. The rearrangement uses TRBV7-3 and TRBJ2-5, with 12 bases that match TRBD2. The germline V gene has CDR1 SGHTA and CDR2 FQGTGA. Trimming removed 5 bases from V and 5 bases from J; junction bases left unmatched: 12. This CDR3 has 17 residues.

V is TRBV29-1 and J is TRBJ1-2; TRBD1 agrees at 8 bases. This CDR3 contains 16 residues. V shed 0 bases and J 6 bases; nucleotides not matched to a gene: 12. Germline V gene data show CDR1 as SQVTM and CDR2 as ANQGSEA. CDR3 protein: CSVEDWIRGQGNGYTF. The CDR3 region has the DNA TGCAGCGTTGAAGATTGGATTCGAGGACAGGGAAATGGCTACACCTTC.

The V and J genes are TRBV10-3 and TRBJ2-7; TRBD1 matches at 10 bases. The V and J ends lost 6 bases and 3 bases, in that order; junction bases with no gene match: 5. CDR1 is ENHRY and CDR2 is SYGVKD in the germline V gene. The CDR3 runs 14 residues. The DNA of the CDR3 is TGTGCCATCAGAGCCGGGACAGGGGTCTACGAGCAGTACTTC. This codes for CAIRAGTGVYEQYF.

This sequence joins TRBV6-5 and TRBJ2-1; 9 bases are shared with TRBD1. V dropped 6 bases and J dropped 5; count of bases not matched to a gene: 8. The CDR3 is made up of 15 amino acids. Germline values: CDR1 MNHEY, CDR2 SVGAGI. Written as DNA, the CDR3 is TGTGCCAGCAGGCGAACCGGGACAGGGAACAATGAGCAGTTCTTC. Translated, it gives CASRRTGTGNNEQFF.

This chain connects TRBV15 to TRBJ1-2; TRBD1 might be the D (6 bases). This CDR3 comprises 15 residues. Deletions cut 0 bases from V and 6 bases from J, with 14 bases between. Germline-derived CDR1 and CDR2 are LNHNV and YYDKDF (reference sequence). Written as DNA, the CDR3 is TGTGCCACCAGCAGAGATCACGGCAGGGGCCATGGCTACACCTTC. The encoded protein is CATSRDHGRGHGYTF.

As to this clone: A read error may produce the germline difference seen at one junction end. V and J are TRBV4-1 and TRBJ1-2; no clear D gene. Germline CDR1 MGHRA, CDR2 YSYEKL. This CDR3 is built from 12 residues. CDR3 sequence: CASSQDLGGYTF. The DNA of the CDR3 is TGTGCCAGCAGCCAAGATCTCGGTGGCTACACCTTC.

A few counts support this clone. The gene calls are TRBV6-1 and TRBJ2-7; D may be TRBD1 (6 bases). CDR3 length: 12 residues. V was trimmed by 8 bases and J by 2 bases, leaving 10 bases between them. Germline CDR1 is MNHNS and CDR2 is SASEGT. The chain's CDR3 is CASYGQTYEQYF. CDR3 sequence (DNA): TGTGCCAGCTACGGACAGACCTACGAGCAGTACTTC.

This clone was detected only a few times. This rearrangement joins TRBV10-3 to TRBJ1-2, with TRBD1 as a possible D gene (5 bases). V was cut by 2 bases and J by 8 bases, with 27 bases left in between. The CDR3 has 18 amino acids. Per germline, CDR1 ENHRY and CDR2 SYGVKD. The CDR3 nucleotides read TGTGCCATCAGTGAGCCGTTGGCCTCTGGCAGGGATCGTCGGGGCTACACCTTC. The encoded protein is CAISEPLASGRDRRGYTF.

The gene calls are TRBV19 and TRBJ2-3, with 8 bases identical to TRBD1. This CDR3 is built from 17 residues. The V gene's germline CDR1 is LNHDA and CDR2 SQIVND (reference sequence). The ends lost 6 bases at V and 0 bases at J; junction bases unmatched: 11. Here the CDR3 DNA reads TGTGCCAGTAGCCCTCCCCGGTGGACAGGGAGCACAGATACGCAGTATTTT. This codes for CASSPPRWTGSTDTQYF.

This clone was picked up a small number of times. The V call is TRBV15, the J call TRBJ1-5; D is unresolved. Trimming removed 6 bases at V and 3 bases at J, with 18 bases between. Per germline, CDR1 LNHNV and CDR2 YYDKDF (reference sequence). CDR3 size: 16 residues. The CDR3, as DNA: TGTGCCACCAGGAAAGGAGGTGATCACTACAATCAGCCCCAGCATTTT. This codes for CATRKGGDHYNQPQHF.

The V gene is TRBV4-1, the J gene TRBJ1-2; D possibly corresponds to TRBD1 (5 bases). V was cut by 3 bases and J by 0 bases, with 11 bases left in between. Germline V gene lookup returns CDR1 MGHRA and CDR2 YSYEKL. This CDR3 comprises 15 residues. CDR3: CASSQGTETNYGYTF. CDR3 bases: TGCGCCAGCAGCCAGGGGACTGAAACTAACTATGGCTACACCTTC.

The chain combines TRBV20-1 with TRBJ2-1; no definite D call. Germline CDR1 DFQATT, CDR2 SNEGSKA (reference sequence). The length of the CDR3 is 11 residues. V lost 5 bases and J lost 8, with 10 bases in between. The CDR3 sequence is CSAPIGHEQFF. DNA for the CDR3: TGCAGTGCTCCGATCGGTCATGAGCAGTTCTTC.

The chain uses TRBV7-6 and TRBJ2-1, with 8 bases that match TRBD2. CDR3 length: 14 amino acids. From germline, CDR1 is SGHVS and CDR2 FNYEAQ. J was trimmed by 4 bases and V by 6 bases; bases with no gene match: 5. CDR3 nucleotide sequence: TGTGCCAGCAGTTTTACTAGCGGTTACAATGAGCAGTTCTTC. Encoded protein: CASSFTSGYNEQFF.

The chain links TRBV2 to TRBJ2-7; TRBD2 aligns across 7 bases. Germline V gives CDR1 SNHLY, CDR2 FYNNEI. The CDR3 loop spans 16 amino acids. V lost 7 bases and J lost 0; bases outside the gene matches: 12. The CDR3, as DNA: TGTGCCAGCATTTCGGTGGGGGAGGGGTCCTCCTACGAGCAGTACTTC. This encodes CASISVGEGSSYEQYF.

The table lists this clone with many counts. The chain carries TRBV4-3 and TRBJ1-2; D not resolved. The germline CDR1 and CDR2 sequences are LGHNA and YSLEER. This CDR3 spans 14 amino acids. Between the trimmed V and J ends, which lost 1 base and 4 bases, there was a span of 10 bases. CDR3 loop: CASSQVPVGYGYTF. The CDR3 DNA follows: TGCGCCAGCAGCCAAGTGCCGGTTGGCTATGGCTACACCTTC.

This clone was counted between two and nine times. The genes are TRBV7-2 and TRBJ2-3; 15 bases are a match to TRBD2. V lost 4 bases and J lost 3; bases outside the gene matches: 5. The CDR3 sequence is 17 residues long. Germline V gives CDR1 SGHTA, CDR2 FQGNSA. DNA of the CDR3: TGTGCCAGCAGCTCAGGACTAGCGGGGGGGCCGACAGATACGCAGTATTTT. It translates to CASSSGLAGGPTDTQYF.

The V gene is TRBV7-2, the J gene TRBJ1-5; maybe TRBD1 (5 bases). The CDR3 sequence is 14 residues long. The germline gives CDR1 SGHTA, CDR2 FQGNSA. V shed 4 bases and J shed 7 bases, with 14 bases lying between them. The CDR3 region has the DNA TGTGCCAGCAGCTCCTCAGGGTTTGGGCAGCCCCAGCATTTT. Its translation is CASSSSGFGQPQHF.

The rearrangement uses TRBV6-5 and TRBJ1-2; 12 positions agree with TRBD1. V dropped 6 bases and J dropped 7; count of bases not matched to a gene: 9. Germline V CDR1 and CDR2: MNHEY, SVGAGI. The CDR3 covers 15 residues. CDR3 amino acids: CASSAGTGGSGGYTF. DNA of the CDR3: TGTGCCAGCAGCGCCGGGACAGGGGGCTCGGGTGGCTACACCTTC.

This clone has just a few counts. The chain couples TRBV30 to TRBJ2-7; 8 bases are a match to TRBD1. V shed 5 bases and J 5 bases; nucleotides not matched to a gene: 8. The CDR3 consists of 13 residues. From germline, CDR1 is GTSNPN and CDR2 SVGIG (reference sequence). For the CDR3, the DNA is TGTGCCTGGGAGCGGGCAGGGGGCGACGAGCAGTACTTC. Its translation is CAWERAGGDEQYF.

The sample holds one count of this clone. The CDR3 DNA is TGCGCCAGCAGCCGGGACAGTCTTCAGAGCAATCAGCCCCAGCATTTT. Protein sequence: CASSRDSLQSNQPQHF. The chain joins TRBV4-1 to TRBJ1-5; 7 nucleotides agree with TRBD1. With 4 bases clipped from V and 1 base from J, the junction kept 7 bases outside the gene matches. Germline assignment: CDR1 MGHRA and CDR2 YSYEKL. The CDR3 is 16 residues long.

The V gene is TRBV5-1, the J gene TRBJ2-1; possibly TRBD2 for D (5 bases). The V gene's germline CDR1 is SGHRS and CDR2 YFSETQ. The CDR3 loop spans 14 amino acids. The V gene lost 4 bases and the J gene lost 3 bases, with 11 bases spanning the gap. The CDR3 sequence: CASSSGTYYNEQFF. As DNA, the CDR3 is TGCGCCAGCAGCAGCGGAACTTACTACAATGAGCAGTTCTTC.